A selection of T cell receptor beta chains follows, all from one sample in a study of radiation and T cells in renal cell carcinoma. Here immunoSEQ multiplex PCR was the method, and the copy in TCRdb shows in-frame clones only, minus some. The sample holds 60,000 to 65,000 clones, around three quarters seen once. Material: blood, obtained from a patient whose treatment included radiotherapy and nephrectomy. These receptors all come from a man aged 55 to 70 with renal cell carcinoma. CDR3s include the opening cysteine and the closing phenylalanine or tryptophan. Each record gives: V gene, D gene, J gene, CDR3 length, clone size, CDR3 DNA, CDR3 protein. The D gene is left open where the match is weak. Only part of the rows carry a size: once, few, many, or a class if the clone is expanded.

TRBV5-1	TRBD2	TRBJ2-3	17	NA	TGCGCCAGCAGCTTGGGGACTAGCGAACCAGTTACAGATACGCAGTATTTT	CASSLGTSEPVTDTQYF
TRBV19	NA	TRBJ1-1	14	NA	TGTGCCAGTAGTGGAGGCCAGTATGGCACTGAAGCTTTCTTT	CASSGGQYGTEAFF
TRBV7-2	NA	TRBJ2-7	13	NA	TGTGCCAGCAGCTTACTAGAAGGGGGCGAGCAGTACTTC	CASSLLEGGEQYF
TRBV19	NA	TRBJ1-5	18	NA	TGTGCCAGTAGTATTAAGAGGGGCGGCAGACCTAGCAATCAGCCCCAGCATTTT	CASSIKRGGRPSNQPQHF
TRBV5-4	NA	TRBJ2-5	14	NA	TGTGCCAGCAGCTTGGAGCTAGCGAAAGAGACCCAGTACTTC	CASSLELAKETQYF
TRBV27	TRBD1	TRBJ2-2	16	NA	TGTGCCAGCAGTCAACAGGGGGACATGGGGACCGGGGAGCTGTTTTTT	CASSQQGDMGTGELFF
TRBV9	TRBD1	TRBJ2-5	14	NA	TGTGCCAGCAGTCGGACAGGGGGATTGGAGACCCAGTACTTC	CASSRTGGLETQYF
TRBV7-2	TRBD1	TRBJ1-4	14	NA	TGTGCCAGCAGGCCCGGGACAGGCAATGAAAAACTGTTTTTT	CASRPGTGNEKLFF
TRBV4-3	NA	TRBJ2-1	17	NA	TGCGCCAGCAGCCCCAGGCGGTCGGGGGGCGTAAACAATGAGCAGTTCTTC	CASSPRRSGGVNNEQFF
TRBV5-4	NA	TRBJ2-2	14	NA	TGTGCCAGCAGCTTGGAGTTGAACACCGGGGAGCTGTTTTTT	CASSLELNTGELFF
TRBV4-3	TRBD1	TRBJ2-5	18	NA	TGCGCCAGCAGCCAAGTTCCGACAGGGAAACTATCCCAAGAGACCCAGTACTTC	CASSQVPTGKLSQETQYF
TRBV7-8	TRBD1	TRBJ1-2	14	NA	TGTGCCAGCAGCCGCCGGGACAGGCACTATGGCTACACCTTC	CASSRRDRHYGYTF
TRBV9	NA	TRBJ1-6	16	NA	TGTGCCAGCAGCGTAGTGGGTGCGGGGGGCAATTCACCCCTCCACTTT	CASSVVGAGGNSPLHF
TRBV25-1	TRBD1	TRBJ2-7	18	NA	TGTGCCAGCAGTGACCGCATATTATCCGGGACAGGGCTTGGGGAGCAGTACTTC	CASSDRILSGTGLGEQYF
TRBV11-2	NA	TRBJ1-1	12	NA	TGTGCCAGCAATAAAAACGGAGTTGAAGCTTTCTTT	CASNKNGVEAFF
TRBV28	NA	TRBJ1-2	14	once	TGTGCCAGCAGTTTCGCCGACATTCAAGATGGCTACACCTTC	CASSFADIQDGYTF
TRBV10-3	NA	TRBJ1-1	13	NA	TGTGCCATCGGGGCGACGGACAACACTGAAGCTTTCTTT	CAIGATDNTEAFF
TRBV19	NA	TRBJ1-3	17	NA	TGTGCCAGTAGTACCACTCGACTCGATATCTCTGGAAACACCATATATTTT	CASSTTRLDISGNTIYF
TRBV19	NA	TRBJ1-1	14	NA	TGTGCCAGTAGTATTAGGACCTCAAGGACTGAAGCTTTCTTT	CASSIRTSRTEAFF
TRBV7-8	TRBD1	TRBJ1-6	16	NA	TGTGCCAGCAGGGATGACAGGGAGACAAGGGATTCACCCCTCCACTTT	CASRDDRETRDSPLHF
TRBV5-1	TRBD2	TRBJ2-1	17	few	TGCGCCAGCAGCAAAACCGGGACTAGCGGGAGGCCGGATGAGCAGTTCTTC	CASSKTGTSGRPDEQFF
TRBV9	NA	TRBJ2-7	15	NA	TGTGCCAGCAGCCCCCGAGGGGGGGTGTCCTACGAGCAGTACTTC	CASSPRGGVSYEQYF
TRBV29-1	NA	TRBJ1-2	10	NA	TGCAGCGTTGGAGGGCAGGGGTACACCTTC	CSVGGQGYTF
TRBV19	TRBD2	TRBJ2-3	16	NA	TGTGCCAGTAGTACTCCGGGACTAGCGCAAGCAGATACGCAGTATTTT	CASSTPGLAQADTQYF
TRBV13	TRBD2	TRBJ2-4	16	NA	TGTGCCAGCAGCTTATTAGCGGGGGGCCGCAAAAACATTCAGTACTTC	CASSLLAGGRKNIQYF
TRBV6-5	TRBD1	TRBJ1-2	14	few	TGTGCCAGCAGACCGGGACAGGAGAACTATGGCTACACCTTC	CASRPGQENYGYTF
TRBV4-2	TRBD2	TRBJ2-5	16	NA	TGTGCCAGCAGCCAAGTCACCGGGAGGGGCCAAGAGACCCAGTACTTC	CASSQVTGRGQETQYF
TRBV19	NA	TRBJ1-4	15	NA	TGTGCCAGCGGAAGCCGGGACCGGATTAATGAAAAACTGTTTTTT	CASGSRDRINEKLFF
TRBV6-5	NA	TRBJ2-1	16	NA	TGTGCCAGCAGTTACGTCGTAAGCTATCTAGTCAATGAGCAGTTCTTC	CASSYVVSYLVNEQFF
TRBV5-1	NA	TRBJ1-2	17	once	TGCGCCAGCAGTTCTCAACCCCCGACAGGAAATAACTATGGCTACACCTTC	CASSSQPPTGNNYGYTF
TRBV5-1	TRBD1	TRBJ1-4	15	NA	TGCGCCAGCAGCTTGGGACAGGGGGAACTGGAAAAACTGTTTTTT	CASSLGQGELEKLFF
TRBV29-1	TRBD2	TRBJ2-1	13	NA	TGCAGCGAACTACTAGCGGGAGTCGGTGAGCAGTTCTTC	CSELLAGVGEQFF
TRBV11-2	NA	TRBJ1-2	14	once	TGTGCCAGCAGCACTATTCGAAAAGGGGATGGCTACACCTTC	CASSTIRKGDGYTF
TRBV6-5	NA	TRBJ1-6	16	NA	TGTGCCAGCAGTTACTCGCTTGGGGGCGTTAATTCACCCCTCCACTTT	CASSYSLGGVNSPLHF
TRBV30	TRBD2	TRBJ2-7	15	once	TGTGCCTGGATGCCAGTGAGCGGGGGGCTCTACGAGCAGTACTTC	CAWMPVSGGLYEQYF
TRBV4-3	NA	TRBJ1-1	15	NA	TGCGCCAGCAGCCAAGCATGGGCGATGAACACTGAAGCTTTCTTT	CASSQAWAMNTEAFF
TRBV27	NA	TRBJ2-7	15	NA	TGTGCCAGCAGTCCTCGGGCCCCCAGCAACGGGGAGCAGTACTTC	CASSPRAPSNGEQYF
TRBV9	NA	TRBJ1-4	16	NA	TGTGCCAGCAGCGTAAGGGGTGGGGGGATTAATGAAAAACTGTTTTTT	CASSVRGGGINEKLFF
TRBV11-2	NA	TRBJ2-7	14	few	TGTGCCAGCAGCTTAGAAGACCGGGGGTACGAGCAGTACTTC	CASSLEDRGYEQYF
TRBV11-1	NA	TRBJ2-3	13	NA	TGTGCCAGCAGCCCGCCGAGGTCAGATACGCAGTATTTT	CASSPPRSDTQYF
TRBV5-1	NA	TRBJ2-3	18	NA	TGCGCCAGCAGCCGAAGGTCGTTTAACGGACAGAGCACAGATACGCAGTATTTT	CASSRRSFNGQSTDTQYF
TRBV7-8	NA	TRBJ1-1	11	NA	TGTGCCAGCAGCCCTGGGGGTGAAGCTTTCTTT	CASSPGGEAFF
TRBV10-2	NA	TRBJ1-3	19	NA	TGCGCCAGCAGTGAGTTCGGGGGCAGGGCCCGACGACGCAGAAACACCATATATTTT	CASSEFGGRARRRRNTIYF
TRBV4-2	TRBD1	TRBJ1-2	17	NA	TGTGCCAGCAGCTCCCAGACAGGGGGCCTTTTGGGCTATGGCTACACCTTC	CASSSQTGGLLGYGYTF
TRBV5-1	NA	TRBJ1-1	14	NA	TGCGCCAGCAGCTCCCAGGGTAGGGACACTGAAGCTTTCTTT	CASSSQGRDTEAFF
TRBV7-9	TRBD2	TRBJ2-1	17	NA	TGTGCCAGCAGCTCTAGCCTTTCCCTAGCGGGGTACAATGAGCAGTTCTTC	CASSSSLSLAGYNEQFF
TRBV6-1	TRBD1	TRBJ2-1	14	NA	TGTGCCAGCAGGGAACCGGGACAGAACAATGAGCAGTTCTTC	CASREPGQNNEQFF
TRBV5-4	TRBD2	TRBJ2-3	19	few	TGTGCCAGCAGCTTAACCGGGACTAGCGGGATGTTCGGAACAGATACGCAGTATTTT	CASSLTGTSGMFGTDTQYF